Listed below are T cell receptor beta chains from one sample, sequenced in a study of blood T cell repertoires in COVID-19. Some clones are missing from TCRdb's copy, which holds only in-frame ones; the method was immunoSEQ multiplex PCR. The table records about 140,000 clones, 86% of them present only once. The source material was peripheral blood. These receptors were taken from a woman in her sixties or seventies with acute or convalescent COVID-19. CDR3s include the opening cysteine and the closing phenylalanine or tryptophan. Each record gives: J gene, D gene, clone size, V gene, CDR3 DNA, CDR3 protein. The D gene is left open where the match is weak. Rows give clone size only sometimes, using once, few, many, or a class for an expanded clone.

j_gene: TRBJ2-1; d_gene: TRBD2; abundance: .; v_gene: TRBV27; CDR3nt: TGTGCCAGTACCCGAGCGGGGGGCATCAATGAGCAGTTCTTC; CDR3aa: CASTRAGGINEQFF
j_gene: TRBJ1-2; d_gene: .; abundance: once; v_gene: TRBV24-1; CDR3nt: TGTGCCACCAGTGATTTCGGTAAGACAGGAATCGATGGCTACACCTTC; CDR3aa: CATSDFGKTGIDGYTF
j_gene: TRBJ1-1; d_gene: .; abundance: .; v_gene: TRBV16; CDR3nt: TGTGCCAGCAGCCAATCGCGGGTGGAAGCTTTCTTT; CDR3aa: CASSQSRVEAFF
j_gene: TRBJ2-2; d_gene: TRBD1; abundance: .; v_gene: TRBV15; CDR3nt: TGTGCCACCAGCTGGGGACAGTTGGGGACCGGGGAGCTGTTTTTT; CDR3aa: CATSWGQLGTGELFF
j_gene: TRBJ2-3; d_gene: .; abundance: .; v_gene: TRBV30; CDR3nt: TGTGCCTGGAGTACAGGGACCCAGGCGCAGTATTTT; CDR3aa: CAWSTGTQAQYF
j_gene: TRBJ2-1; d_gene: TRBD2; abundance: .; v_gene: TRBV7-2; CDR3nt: TGTGCCAGCAGTGCCGGCGGGGGTTCGTACAATGAGCAGTTCTTC; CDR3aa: CASSAGGGSYNEQFF
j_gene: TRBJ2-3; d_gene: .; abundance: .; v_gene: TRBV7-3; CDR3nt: TGTGCCAGCAGCGAGGGGGATGAGGATACGCAGTATTTT; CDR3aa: CASSEGDEDTQYF
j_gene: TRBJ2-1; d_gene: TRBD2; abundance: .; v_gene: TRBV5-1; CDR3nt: TGCGCCAGCAGCTTGGTACCTAGCGGGGGGGCCGATGAGCAGTTCTTC; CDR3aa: CASSLVPSGGADEQFF
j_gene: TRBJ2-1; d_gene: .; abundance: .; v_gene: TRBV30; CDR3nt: TGTGCCTGGACTGCGCACAGGGACAATGAGCAGTTCTTC; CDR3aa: CAWTAHRDNEQFF
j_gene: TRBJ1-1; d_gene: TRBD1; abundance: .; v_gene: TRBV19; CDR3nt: TGTGCCAGTATGGACAGGGGATCGGCTGAAGCTTTCTTT; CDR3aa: CASMDRGSAEAFF
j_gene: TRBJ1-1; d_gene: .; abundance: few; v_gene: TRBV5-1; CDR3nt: TGCGCCAGCAGGCTAGGGAGGGAGCTTGAAGCTTTCTTT; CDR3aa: CASRLGRELEAFF
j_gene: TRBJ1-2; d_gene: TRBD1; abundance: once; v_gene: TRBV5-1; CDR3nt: TGCGCCAGCAGCTTGGGAGGGGGCGATGGCTACACCTTC; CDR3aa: CASSLGGGDGYTF
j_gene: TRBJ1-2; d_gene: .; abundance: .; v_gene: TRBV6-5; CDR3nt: TGTGCCAGCAGTTACAGGAGCAACTATGGCTACACCTTC; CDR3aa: CASSYRSNYGYTF
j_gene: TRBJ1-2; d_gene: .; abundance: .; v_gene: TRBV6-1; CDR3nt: TGTGCCAGCAGAACACAGGGAAACTATGGCTACACCTTC; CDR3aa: CASRTQGNYGYTF
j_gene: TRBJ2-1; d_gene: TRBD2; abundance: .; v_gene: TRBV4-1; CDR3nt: TGCGCCAGCAGCCAACGAAAAGCGGGGGAATCGGCCCAGTTCTTC; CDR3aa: CASSQRKAGESAQFF
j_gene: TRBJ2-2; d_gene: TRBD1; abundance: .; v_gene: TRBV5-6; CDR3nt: TGTGCCAGCAGCTTGGGGTGGGGGACAGGGAACACCGGGGAGCTGTTTTTT; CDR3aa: CASSLGWGTGNTGELFF
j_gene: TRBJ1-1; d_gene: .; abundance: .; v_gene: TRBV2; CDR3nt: TGTGCCAGCAGACCCCGACAGGTGGGGAACACTGAAGCTTTCTTT; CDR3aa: CASRPRQVGNTEAFF
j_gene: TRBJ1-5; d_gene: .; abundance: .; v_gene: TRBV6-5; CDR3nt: TGTGCCAGCAGTCGGGGGGAGGGACATCAGCCCCAGCATTTT; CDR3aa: CASSRGEGHQPQHF
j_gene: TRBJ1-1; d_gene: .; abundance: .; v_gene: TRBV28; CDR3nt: TGTGCCAGCAGGGGCAGGAAGGGGACTGAAGCTTTCTTT; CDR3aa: CASRGRKGTEAFF
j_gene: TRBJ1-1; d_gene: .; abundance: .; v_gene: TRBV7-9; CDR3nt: TGTGCCAGCAGCCCCCCCGGGTTCATGAACACTGAAGCTTTCTTT; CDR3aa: CASSPPGFMNTEAFF
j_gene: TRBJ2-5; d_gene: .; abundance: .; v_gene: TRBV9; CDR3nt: TGTGCCAGCAGCGTAGAGGGGGGGGAGACCCAGTACTTC; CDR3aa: CASSVEGGETQYF
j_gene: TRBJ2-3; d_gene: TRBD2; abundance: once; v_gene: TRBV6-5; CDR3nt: TGTGCCAGCAGGGAGCTAGCGGGGGATTCCAATACGCAGTATTTT; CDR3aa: CASRELAGDSNTQYF
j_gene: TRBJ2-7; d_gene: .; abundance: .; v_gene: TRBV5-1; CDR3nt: TGCGCCAGCAGCCACAGGGCTCCTCCATCCTACGAGCAGTACTTC; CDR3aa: CASSHRAPPSYEQYF
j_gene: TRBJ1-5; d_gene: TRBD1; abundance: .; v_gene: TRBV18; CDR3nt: TGTGCCAGCTCACAGGGGACAGAATATAGCAATCAGCCCCAGCATTTT; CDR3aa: CASSQGTEYSNQPQHF
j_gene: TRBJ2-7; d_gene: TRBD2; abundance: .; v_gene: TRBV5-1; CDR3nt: TGCGCCAGCAGCCCGGGAGGTTCTCCTTACGAGCAGTACTTC; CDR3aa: CASSPGGSPYEQYF
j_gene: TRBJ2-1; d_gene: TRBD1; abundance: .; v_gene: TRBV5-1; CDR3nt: TGCGCCAGCAGCCTGGGACAGTCCTCCTACAATGAGCAGTTCTTC; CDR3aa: CASSLGQSSYNEQFF
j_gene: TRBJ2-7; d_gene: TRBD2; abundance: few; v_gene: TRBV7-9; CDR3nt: TGTGCCAGCAGCTTAGCCCTAGCGGGGGGCCCCTACGAGCAGTACTTC; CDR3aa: CASSLALAGGPYEQYF
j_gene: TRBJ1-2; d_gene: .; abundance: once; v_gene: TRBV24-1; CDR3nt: TGTGCCACCAGTGACGGGGGGGTACATGGCTACACCTTC; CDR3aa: CATSDGGVHGYTF
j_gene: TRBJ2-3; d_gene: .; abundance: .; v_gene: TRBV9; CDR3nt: TGTGCCAGCAGCGGGCCTAGCGTCACCACAGATACGCAGTATTTT; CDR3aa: CASSGPSVTTDTQYF
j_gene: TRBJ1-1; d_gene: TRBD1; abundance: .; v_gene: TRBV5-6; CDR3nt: TGTGCCAGCAGCCGGACAGGGGGTACTGAAGCTTTCTTT; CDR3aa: CASSRTGGTEAFF
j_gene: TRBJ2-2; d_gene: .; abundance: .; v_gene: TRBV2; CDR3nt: TGTGCCAGCAGTGCTAGGGACTTCGCCGGGGAGCTGTTTTTT; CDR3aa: CASSARDFAGELFF
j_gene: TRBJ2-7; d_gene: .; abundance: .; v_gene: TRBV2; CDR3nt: TGTGCCAGCAGTGGGGACTTTGTGAGCTCCTACGAGCAGTACTTC; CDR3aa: CASSGDFVSSYEQYF
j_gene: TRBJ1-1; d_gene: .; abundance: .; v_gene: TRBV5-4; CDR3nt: TGTGCCAGCAGTTCGGACAGCTGGGGCACTGAAGCTTTCTTT; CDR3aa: CASSSDSWGTEAFF
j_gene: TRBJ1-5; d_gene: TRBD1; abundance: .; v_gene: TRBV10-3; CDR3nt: TGTGCCATCAGTGTAGGGACAGGGGCGTTGGAGCCCCAGCATTTT; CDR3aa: CAISVGTGALEPQHF
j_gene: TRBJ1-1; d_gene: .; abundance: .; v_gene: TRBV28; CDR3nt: TGTGCCAGCAGTTTCCAGGGCGCTGAAGCTTTCTTT; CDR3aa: CASSFQGAEAFF
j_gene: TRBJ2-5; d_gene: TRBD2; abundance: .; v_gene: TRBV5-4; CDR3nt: TGTGCCAGCTCCCTAGCGGGGGGCCGGGAGACCCAGTACTTC; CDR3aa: CASSLAGGRETQYF
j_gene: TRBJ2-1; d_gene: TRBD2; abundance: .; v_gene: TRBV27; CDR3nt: TGTGCCAGCAGTCCCCTTACGGGGGGCTCCTACAATGAGCAGTTCTTC; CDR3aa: CASSPLTGGSYNEQFF
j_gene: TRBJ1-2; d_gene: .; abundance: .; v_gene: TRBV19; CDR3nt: TGTGCCAGTAGTATAGGGACAGCTAACTATGGCTACACCTTC; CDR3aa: CASSIGTANYGYTF
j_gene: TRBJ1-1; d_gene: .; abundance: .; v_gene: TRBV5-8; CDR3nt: TGTGCCAGCAGCGTACCCAGGGTCACTGAAGCTTTCTTT; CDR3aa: CASSVPRVTEAFF
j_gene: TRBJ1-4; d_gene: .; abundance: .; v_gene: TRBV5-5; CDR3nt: TGTGCCAGCAGATTCTTGGCCACCAAGAATGAAAAACTGTTTTTT; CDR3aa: CASRFLATKNEKLFF
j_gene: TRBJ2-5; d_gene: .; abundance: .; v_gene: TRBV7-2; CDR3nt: TGTGCCAGCAGCTTATTGCCTGTCTCACAGGTCGGCGAGACCCAGTACTTC; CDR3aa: CASSLLPVSQVGETQYF
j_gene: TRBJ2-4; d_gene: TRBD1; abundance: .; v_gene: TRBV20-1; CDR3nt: TGCAGTGCGAGTCGGACAGGGACGGCCAAAAACATTCAGTACTTC; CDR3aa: CSASRTGTAKNIQYF
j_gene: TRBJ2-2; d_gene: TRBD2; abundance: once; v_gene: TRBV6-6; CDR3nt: TGTGCCAGCAGTCACCTGACTAGCGGGGGGTCATTATCCGGGGAGCTGTTTTTT; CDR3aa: CASSHLTSGGSLSGELFF
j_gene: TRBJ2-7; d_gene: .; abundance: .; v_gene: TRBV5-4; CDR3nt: TGTGCCAGCAGCTTGGGGTGGGGAACAGGCTACGAGCAGTACTTC; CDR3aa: CASSLGWGTGYEQYF
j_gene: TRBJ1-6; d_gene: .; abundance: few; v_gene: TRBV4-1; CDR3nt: TGCGCCAGCAGCCAAGGGGGGGGTTCCTATAATTCACCCCTCCACTTT; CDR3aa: CASSQGGGSYNSPLHF
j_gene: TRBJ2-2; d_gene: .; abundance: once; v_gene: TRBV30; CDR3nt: TGTGCCTGGAAGGGTAGCGCGTTGGTCACCGGGGAGCTGTTTTTT; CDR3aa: CAWKGSALVTGELFF
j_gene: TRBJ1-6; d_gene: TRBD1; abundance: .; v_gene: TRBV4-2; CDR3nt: TGTGCCAGCAGCCAACGACAGGGGAGCTCCTATAATTCACCCCTCCACTTT; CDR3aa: CASSQRQGSSYNSPLHF
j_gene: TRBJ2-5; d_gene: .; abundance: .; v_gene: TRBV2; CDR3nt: TGTGCCAGCAGTGTGCGGGTTCACGAGACCCAGTACTTC; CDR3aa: CASSVRVHETQYF
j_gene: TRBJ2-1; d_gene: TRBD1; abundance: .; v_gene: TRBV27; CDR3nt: TGTGCCAGCAGTCCGTACCCCGGGACAGGGGCCGCCGGGTACAATGAGCAGTTCTTC; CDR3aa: CASSPYPGTGAAGYNEQFF
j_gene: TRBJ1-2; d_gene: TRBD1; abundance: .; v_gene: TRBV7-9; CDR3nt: TGTGCCAGCAGCTTTACAGGGGAAGGCTACACCTTC; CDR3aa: CASSFTGEGYTF
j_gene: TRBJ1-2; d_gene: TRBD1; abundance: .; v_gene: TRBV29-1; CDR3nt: TGCAGCGTTTCCGGGACAGGGAAGGCCAAGAGCTATGGCTACACCTTC; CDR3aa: CSVSGTGKAKSYGYTF
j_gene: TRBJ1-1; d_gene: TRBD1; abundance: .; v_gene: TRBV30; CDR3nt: TGTGCCTGGAGTGGGGGGACAGACAGGGGGAACACTGAAGCTTTCTTT; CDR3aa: CAWSGGTDRGNTEAFF
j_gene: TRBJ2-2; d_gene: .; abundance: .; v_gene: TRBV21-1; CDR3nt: TGTGCCAGCAGCAAATATTTAGGGGACAGGGGTGCGAACACCGGGGAGCTGTTTTTT; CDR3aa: CASSKYLGDRGANTGELFF
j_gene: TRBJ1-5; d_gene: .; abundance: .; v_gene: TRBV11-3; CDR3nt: TGTGCCAGCAGCTTAGTCAGCGATCAGCCCCAGCATTTT; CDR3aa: CASSLVSDQPQHF